This T cell receptor beta chain was recovered during a study of T cells after yellow fever vaccination. Study-wide background: Fractions of limited cellularity were prepared by means of SMART-Seq v4 Ultra Low Input. Points from the study as a whole: The secondary response was weaker, and its peak arrived faster, on day 5 versus 15. Most clones from primary vaccination were detected again post-booster (just over 95% CD4, approximately 90% CD8).

Ten or more counts support this clonotype. Its specificity is unknown. The CDR3 has 12 residues. From germline, CDR1 is DFQATT and CDR2 SNEGSKA (reference sequence). The V end was cut by 4 bases, the J end by 6 bases, with 11 bases between. 5'RACE template switching added a universal primer site and UMIs to TCR cDNA. TCRdb reprocessed the 5' RACE reads via MiXCR and lists one record per CDR3 protein. In the table there are 250,000 or so distinct CDR3 sequences, 3.6% of which are singletons. The sequence derives from a man between 18 and 29 years old who received the YFV17D yellow fever vaccine. The chain has TRBV20-1 and TRBJ2-3; perhaps TRBD1 as D (6 bases). The starting material was PBMCs, obtained 15 days after the yellow fever booster vaccination. DNA for the CDR3: TGCAGTGCTACCCCAAGGGGGGATACGCAGTATTTT. Translated: CSATPRGDTQYF.